Each of the 5 T cell receptor beta chains below was sequenced from the same sample in a study of blood T cell repertoires in COVID-19. Data came from immunoSEQ multiplex PCR; TCRdb stores just in-frame clones and leaves some out. Among approximately 460,000 clones listed, nearly 90% were seen once. Sequences were obtained from peripheral blood. The receptors come from a man aged 18-30 years with COVID-19, enrolled during active disease.

The CDR3 here is CASSQAGQGRRSPLHF. CDR3 nucleotide sequence: TGTGCCAGCAGCCAAGCCGGACAGGGTCGGCGATCACCCCTCCACTTT. The J gene is TRBJ1-6, the V gene TRBV4-2; 8 bases agree with TRBD1. Germline V gene sequence: CDR1 LGHNA, CDR2 YNFKEQ. This CDR3 region has 16 residues. V trimming: 1 base; J trimming: 10 bases; junction bases outside the gene matches: 9.

V gene TRBV5-1 combines with J gene TRBJ2-7; 8 bases line up with TRBD1. With 4 bases clipped from V and 0 bases from J, the junction kept 6 bases outside the gene matches. CDR1 and CDR2 from the germline V gene are SGHRS and YFSETQ. CDR3 length equals 15 residues. CDR3 amino acids: CASSQGQDYSYEQYF. CDR3 bases: TGCGCCAGCAGCCAGGGACAGGACTACTCCTACGAGCAGTACTTC.

The rearrangement joins TRBV24-1 to TRBJ2-1, with 9 bases aligning to TRBD2. Germline assignment: CDR1 KGHDR and CDR2 SFDVKD. Germline trimming cut 0 bases from V and 6 bases from J; bases unmatched to any gene: 5. This CDR3 contains 16 residues. The CDR3 loop reads CATSDLGLAGRNEQFF. Written as DNA, the CDR3 is TGTGCCACCAGTGATTTGGGTCTAGCGGGGCGCAATGAGCAGTTCTTC.

The V call is TRBV7-9, the J call TRBJ2-7; no firm D call. The ends were cut back, 5 bases at V and 3 bases at J, with 11 bases in the middle. The length of the CDR3 is 13 residues. The germline CDR1 and CDR2 sequences are SEHNR and FQNEAQ (reference sequence). The CDR3 sequence: CASSPGQVYEQYF. The CDR3 DNA reads as TGTGCCAGCAGCCCTGGGCAGGTCTACGAGCAGTACTTC.

This chain links TRBV28 with TRBJ2-7; 8 bases fit TRBD1. Germline CDR1 and CDR2: MDHEN and SYDVKM. The ends lost 6 bases at V and 9 bases at J; junction bases unmatched: 13. The CDR3 is 14 amino acids. The CDR3 region is CASSLQGAPGVQYF. DNA for the CDR3: TGTGCCAGCAGCCTCCAGGGGGCGCCGGGCGTGCAGTACTTC.